A selection of T cell receptor beta chains follows, all from one sample in a study of identical twins. A single record per CDR3 protein comes from TCRdb applying MiXCR to the 5' RACE reads. The data hold about 470,000 distinct CDR3 sequences, with approximately 24% observed a single time. The same data also went into a second study, on T cells expressing NK-cell markers.

Specimen: CD4+ T cells sorted from blood. The receptor set was obtained from a young woman in good health. CDR3s include the opening cysteine and the closing phenylalanine or tryptophan. Each record gives: V gene, CDR3 protein.

>TRBV25-1
CASSPGGTAETQYF
>TRBV7-9
CASSFLESGGYTF
>TRBV6-2/TRBV6-3
CATSRALAYEQYF
>TRBV20-1
CSASQPTRMNTGELFF
>TRBV16
CASSQIMDRSSF
>TRBV29-1
CSVDRGAEAFF
>TRBV6-1
CASSRGGDSDTQYF
>TRBV4-2
CASSQDRTDTQYF
>TRBV12-2
CASRLQRNGTQAYEQYF
>TRBV6-1
CASSRGPVPDTQYF
>TRBV3-1
CASSQDPFRLAALYEQYF
>TRBV5-1
CASSPQTGNTEAFF
>TRBV5-1
CASSSWLTGKGDEQFF
>TRBV7-2
CASSRLAGGPHTQYF
>TRBV5-1
CASSSIAGSGNEQFF
>TRBV3-1
CASSRTLSTMVADTQYF
>TRBV18
CASSLQGVNTEAFF
>TRBV12-3/TRBV12-4
CASTPGTGVIGQYF
>TRBV3-1
CASSLSGGEGETQYF
>TRBV5-1
CASSLTGTAGQETQYF
>TRBV7-9
CASSSTDVIYTDTQYF
>TRBV15
CATSRDGDAYEQYF
>TRBV7-2
CASSLVNSGRAYEQYF
>TRBV3-1
CASSQGQGRNSPLHF
>TRBV7-2
CASSLGGGKEQFF
>TRBV28
CASSFDPGAYNEQFF
>TRBV5-1
CASSPTQDVGTQYF
>TRBV12-3/TRBV12-4
CASSTSFIQYF
>TRBV12-3/TRBV12-4
CASGVWGPREQYF